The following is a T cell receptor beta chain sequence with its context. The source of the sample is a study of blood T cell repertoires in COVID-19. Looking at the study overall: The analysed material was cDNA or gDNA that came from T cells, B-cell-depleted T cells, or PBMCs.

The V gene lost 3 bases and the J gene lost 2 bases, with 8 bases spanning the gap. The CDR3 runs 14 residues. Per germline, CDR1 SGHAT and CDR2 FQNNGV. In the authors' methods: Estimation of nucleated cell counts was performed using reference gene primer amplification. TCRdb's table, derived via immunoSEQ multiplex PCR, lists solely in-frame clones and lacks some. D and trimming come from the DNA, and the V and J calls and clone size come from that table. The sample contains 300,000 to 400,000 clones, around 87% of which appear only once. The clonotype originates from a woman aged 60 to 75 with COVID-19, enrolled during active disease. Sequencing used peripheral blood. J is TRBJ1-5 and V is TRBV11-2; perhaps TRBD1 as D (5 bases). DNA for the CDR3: TGTGCCAGCAGCTTCGCGGGGGGCAATCAGCCCCAGCATTTT. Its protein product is CASSFAGGNQPQHF.